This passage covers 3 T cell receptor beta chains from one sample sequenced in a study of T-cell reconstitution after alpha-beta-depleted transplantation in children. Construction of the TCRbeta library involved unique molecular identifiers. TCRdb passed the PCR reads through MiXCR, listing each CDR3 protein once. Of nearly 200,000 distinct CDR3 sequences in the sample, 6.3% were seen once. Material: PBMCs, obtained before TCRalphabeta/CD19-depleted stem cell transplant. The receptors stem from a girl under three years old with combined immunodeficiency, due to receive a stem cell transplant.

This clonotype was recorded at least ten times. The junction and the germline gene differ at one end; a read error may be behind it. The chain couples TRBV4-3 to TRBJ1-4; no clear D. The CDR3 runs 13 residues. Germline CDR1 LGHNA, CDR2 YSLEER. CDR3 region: CASSQDRHVQIIF. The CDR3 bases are TGCGCCAGCAGCCAAGATCGTCATGTCCAAATAATTTTT.

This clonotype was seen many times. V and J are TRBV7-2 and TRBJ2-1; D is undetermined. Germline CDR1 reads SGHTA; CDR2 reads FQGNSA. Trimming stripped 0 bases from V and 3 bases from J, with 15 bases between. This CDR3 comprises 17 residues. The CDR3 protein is CASSLAAVTTVYNEQFF. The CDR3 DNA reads TGTGCCAGCAGCTTAGCGGCAGTGACCACAGTCTACAATGAGCAGTTCTTC.

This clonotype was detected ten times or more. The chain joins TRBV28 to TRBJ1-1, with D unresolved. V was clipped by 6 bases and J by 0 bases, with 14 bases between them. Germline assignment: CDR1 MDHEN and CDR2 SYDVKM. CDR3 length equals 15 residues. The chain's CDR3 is CASSRIAQMNTEAFF. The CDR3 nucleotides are TGTGCCAGCAGCCGGATAGCTCAGATGAACACTGAAGCTTTCTTT.